This T cell receptor beta chain came from a study of CD8 T cells in Susac syndrome. Random hexamers were used to reverse transcribe about 0.5 to 1 ug of RNA. Amplification of TCR beta CDR3 spanned 54 Vbeta and 13 Jbeta via immunoSEQ multiplex PCR. TCRdb re-called the immunoSEQ multiplex PCR reads with MiXCR, one entry per CDR3 protein. The sample yields approximately 230,000 distinct CDR3 sequences, just under 95% seen once. Treatment-naive patients with stable or active relapsing-remitting disease were the multiple sclerosis controls. Negative magnetic isolation gave CD8+ and CD4+ cells; FACS enriched CD8+ TEMRA. V was clipped by 2 bases and J by 7 bases, with 15 bases between them. CDR1 and CDR2 (germline): KGHSY, FQNENV. CDR3 length: 16 amino acids.

The sequencing input was CD4+ T cells from PBMCs. The rearrangement links TRBV16 to TRBJ1-6, with D tentatively TRBD1 (5 bases). The source is a human donor with multiple sclerosis. The CDR3 is CASSQLGDVVNSPLHF. The CDR3 DNA sequence: TGTGCCAGCAGCCAACTAGGGGATGTTGTCAATTCACCCCTCCACTTT. Full variable domain (rest looked up from reference TRBV16 and TRBJ1-6): GEEVAQTPKHLVRGEGQKAKLYCAPIKGHSYVFWYQQVLKNEFKFLISFQNENVFDETGMPKERFSAKCLPNSPCSLEIQATKLEDSAVYFCASSQLGDVVNSPLHFGNGTRLTVT.